This record covers a single TCR beta chain. The data belong to a study of shared T cell receptors in the human thymus. Profiled with immunoSEQ multiplex PCR; TCRdb holds only in-frame clones, not every one. This sample carries 500,000 to 550,000 clones, more than 75% of them seen once, and the ten largest clones take less than 0.015%. This CDR3 contains 12 residues. Germline V gene data show CDR1 as MGHDK and CDR2 as SYGVNS. V was cut by 4 bases and J by 5 bases, with 8 bases left in between. The same sample was also studied in work on human thymus T cells. From that paper: As related research reported, thymic repertoires overlapped highly among unrelated individuals.

This TCR was recovered from a boy in the first two years of life with a congenital heart defect. The material sequenced was thymocytes. This chain connects TRBV25-1 to TRBJ1-1; D unclear. CDR3: CASSAPRTEAFF. DNA for the CDR3: TGTGCCAGCAGTGCCCCCAGAACTGAAGCTTTCTTT.